The 26 T cell receptor beta chains below were found in one sample sequenced in a study of T-cell reconstitution after alpha-beta-depleted transplantation in children. Using unique molecular identifiers, the investigators prepared the TCRbeta library. One entry per CDR3 protein, called by TCRdb with MiXCR from the PCR reads. Found here are about 830,000 distinct CDR3 sequences, roughly 15% of them singletons; the top ten hold approximately 5%. Source: PBMCs, mostly from graft donor cells, taken 360 days after TCRalphabeta/CD19-depleted stem cell transplant. These receptors were taken from a male patient aged 5 to 17 who had a stem cell transplant for acute lymphoblastic leukemia, so the T cells may come from the graft donor.

The chain carries TRBV5-1 and TRBJ2-1, with no clear D. The CDR3 is 14 amino acids. V shed 7 bases and J shed 1 base, with 12 bases lying between them. Germline V gene sequence: CDR1 SGHRS, CDR2 YFSETQ. CDR3 residues: CASYLAGSYNEQFF. The CDR3 nucleotides read TGCGCCAGCTACCTCGCTGGGTCCTACAATGAGCAGTTCTTC.

The chain combines TRBV9 with TRBJ2-1; possibly TRBD1 for D (6 bases). This CDR3 region has 14 residues. Trimming stripped 4 bases from V and 16 bases from J, with 24 bases between. Germline loops: CDR1 SGDLS, CDR2 YYNGEE. CDR3 sequence: CASSPEGIGQSEFF. CDR3 sequence (DNA): TGTGCCAGCAGCCCCGAGGGGATTGGACAGTCGGAATTCTTC.

V is TRBV6-1 and J is TRBJ2-2; 9 bases match TRBD1. The V segment lost 6 bases and the J segment 5 bases; nucleotides outside the gene matches: 7. Germline V CDR1 and CDR2: MNHNS, SASEGT. This CDR3 has 15 amino acids. CDR3 bases: TGTGCCAGCAGACCGAGGACAGGGGTTACCGGGGAGCTGTTTTTT. Its protein is CASRPRTGVTGELFF.

This clonotype was counted between two and nine times. The rearrangement joins TRBV12-3 or TRBV12-4 to TRBJ2-1; D remains ambiguous. Trimming removed 1 base at V and 8 bases at J, with 9 bases between. There are 13 residues in the CDR3. The CDR3 DNA reads as TGTGCCAGCAGTTTAGGGGGTTGGTATGAGCAGTTCTTC. This gives the protein CASSLGGWYEQFF.

This clonotype showed up just a few times. V usage is TRBV7-6 and J usage is TRBJ2-7; the match to TRBD1 covers 7 bases. The CDR3 sequence is 16 residues long. CDR1 SGHVS and CDR2 FNYEAQ come from the germline V gene. With 1 base clipped from V and 0 bases from J, the junction kept 6 bases outside the gene matches. This CDR3 reads CASSLDDRVFSYEQYF. CDR3 bases: TGTGCCAGCAGCTTAGACGACAGGGTATTCTCCTACGAGCAGTACTTC.

CDR3 sequence: CASSPRTSGPLYEQYF. Here the CDR3 DNA reads TGCGCCAGCAGCCCCCGTACTAGCGGGCCCTTATACGAGCAGTACTTC. The chain couples TRBV4-1 to TRBJ2-7; TRBD2 agrees at 9 bases. The CDR3 sequence is 16 residues long. CDR1 and CDR2 from the germline V gene are MGHRA and YSYEKL. With V trimmed by 4 bases and J by 4 bases, 11 bases remained unmatched.

This clonotype has more than one count but fewer than ten. The chain has TRBV18 and TRBJ2-3; 8 bases fit TRBD2. The ends lost 3 bases at V and 3 bases at J; junction bases unmatched: 8. The CDR3 is 16 amino acids. The germline V gene encodes CDR1 KGHSH and CDR2 LQKENI. The CDR3 sequence is CASSPETSDETDTQYF. The CDR3 nucleotides read TGTGCCAGCTCACCGGAGACTAGCGATGAGACAGATACGCAGTATTTT.

V usage is TRBV7-2 and J usage is TRBJ2-3; D gene uncertain. Trimming shortened V by 1 base and J by 6 bases, and 11 bases separated the two germline ends. In germline, CDR1 is SGHTA, CDR2 FQGNSA. This CDR3 comprises 14 residues. Written as DNA, the CDR3 is TGTGCCAGCAGCTTAGATTTTAGAGTGGATACGCAGTATTTT. This encodes CASSLDFRVDTQYF. Looking up the rest from reference TRBV7-2 and TRBJ2-3 gives the full variable domain: GAGVSQSPSNKVTEKGKDVELRCDPISGHTALYWYRQSLGQGLEFLIYFQGNSAPDKSGLPSDRFSAERTGGSVSTLTIQRTQQEDSAVYLCASSLDFRVDTQYFGPGTRLTVL.

V and J are TRBV7-3 and TRBJ2-1, with TRBD2 as a possible D gene (5 bases). The V end was cut by 4 bases, the J end by 7 bases, with 20 bases between. CDR1 and CDR2 (germline): SGHTA, FQGTGA. The CDR3 is made up of 16 amino acids. The CDR3 nucleotides read TGTGCCAGCAGCTCGCCCGGGGAATGGTACCTGAATGAGCAGTTCTTC. Protein product: CASSSPGEWYLNEQFF. The whole variable domain, remainder taken from reference TRBV7-3 and TRBJ2-1, is GAGVSQTPSNKVTEKGKYVELRCDPISGHTALYWYRQSLGQGPEFLIYFQGTGAADDSGLPNDRFFAVRPEGSVSTLKIQRTERGDSAVYLCASSSPGEWYLNEQFFGPGTRLTVL.

The rearrangement links TRBV20-1 to TRBJ2-7; 11 bases map to TRBD2. Losses at the gene ends were 2 bases for V and 4 bases for J; bases not matched to a gene: 7. There are 15 residues in the CDR3. The germline V gene encodes CDR1 DFQATT and CDR2 SNEGSKA (reference sequence). As DNA, the CDR3 is TGCAGTGCTAGACCCGGGACTAGCGGAGAATACGAGCAGTACTTC. Translation: CSARPGTSGEYEQYF.

This clonotype was counted ten times or more. V gene TRBV2 combines with J gene TRBJ2-7, with 14 bases aligning to TRBD2. This CDR3 has 13 residues. J gave up 7 bases and V 6 bases, and 2 bases lay outside the gene matches. Germline-derived CDR1 and CDR2 are SNHLY and FYNNEI. CDR3 nucleotides: TGTGCCAGCAGGGGACTAGCGGGAGAGGAGCAGTACTTC. Translation: CASRGLAGEEQYF.

This clonotype was counted a few times. V usage is TRBV20-1 and J usage is TRBJ2-1; 7 bases are a match to TRBD1. Germline V gene data show CDR1 as DFQATT and CDR2 as SNEGSKA (reference sequence). The ends lost 6 bases at V and 7 bases at J; junction bases unmatched: 9. The CDR3 spans 13 residues. The CDR3 bases are TGCAGTGCCATGGACAGGATTCATAATGAGCAGTTCTTC. Its translation: CSAMDRIHNEQFF.

This clonotype was detected a few times. The chain is built from TRBV29-1 and TRBJ2-1; 9 nucleotides match TRBD2. With 3 bases clipped from V and 0 bases from J, the junction kept 3 bases outside the gene matches. The CDR3 extends over 15 amino acids. CDR1 SQVTM and CDR2 ANQGSEA come from the germline V gene. CDR3 in amino acids: CSVEGREGSYNEQFF. For the CDR3, the DNA is TGCAGCGTTGAGGGGCGGGAGGGCTCCTACAATGAGCAGTTCTTC.

J is TRBJ2-7 and V is TRBV20-1, with TRBD2 as a possible D gene (5 bases). The V end was cut by 3 bases, the J end by 0 bases, with 15 bases between. From germline, CDR1 is DFQATT and CDR2 SNEGSKA (reference sequence). The CDR3 runs to 15 residues. The CDR3 bases are TGCAGTGCTAGGGTCTCACCCGCGGGCTCCTACGAGCAGTACTTC. It yields the protein CSARVSPAGSYEQYF.

In this sample, this clonotype turned up many times. As DNA, the CDR3 is TGTGCCAGCAGAAACAGGGATCCAGGGGCCAACGTCCTGACTTTC. Amino acid sequence: CASRNRDPGANVLTF. The V gene is TRBV12-3 or TRBV12-4, the J gene TRBJ2-6, with TRBD1 as a possible D gene (6 bases). This CDR3 is built from 15 residues. The V end lost 6 bases, the J end lost 4 bases, and 13 bases lay between the germline ends.

This clonotype showed up many times. The genes are TRBV5-1 and TRBJ2-1; TRBD2 aligns across 11 bases. Trimming removed 0 bases from V and 7 bases from J; junction bases left unmatched: 3. Germline lookup yields CDR1 SGHRS and CDR2 YFSETQ. The CDR3 spans 15 residues. This CDR3 is CASSLASGRQNEQFF. As DNA, the CDR3 is TGCGCCAGCAGCTTGGCTAGCGGGAGGCAGAATGAGCAGTTCTTC.

On this clonotype itself: A much larger clone differs from this one at a single base, so this may be a read error. The chain joins TRBV14 to TRBJ2-5, with TRBD2 matching 12 bases. The CDR3 sequence is 14 residues long. The germline V gene has CDR1 SGHDN and CDR2 FVKESK. This CDR3 is CAISLAGGQETQYF. The DNA of the CDR3 is TGTGCCATCAGCCTAGCGGGAGGGCAAGAGACCCAGTACTTC. Together with reference TRBV14 and TRBJ2-5, the CDR3 gives the full variable domain: EAGVTQFPSHSVIEKGQTVTLRCDPISGHDNLYWYRRVMGKEIKFLLHFVKESKQDESGMPNNRFLAERTGGTYSTLKVQPAELEDSGVYFCAISLAGGQETQYFGPGTRLLVL.

This clonotype was counted ten times or more. The CDR3: CSVEEGTSGVFTGELFF. In DNA form, the CDR3 reads TGCAGCGTTGAAGAAGGGACTAGCGGGGTCTTCACCGGGGAGCTGTTTTTT. V gene TRBV29-1 combines with J gene TRBJ2-2; 13 bases agree with TRBD2. Germline CDR1 is SQVTM and CDR2 is ANQGSEA. This CDR3 is 17 amino acids long. Unmatched junction bases numbered 5, after V lost 0 bases and J lost 4 bases.

This rearrangement joins TRBV6-5 to TRBJ2-7; 8 nucleotides agree with TRBD2. Unmatched junction bases numbered 6, after V lost 2 bases and J lost 0 bases. This CDR3 is built from 16 residues. Looked up from germline, CDR1 is MNHEY and CDR2 is SVGAGI. In nucleotides, the CDR3 is TGTGCCAGCAGTTACCTCACGGGAGGGAGCTCCTACGAGCAGTACTTC. As protein: CASSYLTGGSSYEQYF.

J is TRBJ2-3 and V is TRBV24-1; 11 bases fit TRBD1. CDR3 length: 15 residues. V lost 5 bases to trimming and J lost 4 bases; unmatched junction nucleotides: 4. CDR1 and CDR2 from the germline V gene are KGHDR and SFDVKD. CDR3 in amino acids: CATSAWDRGADTQYF. The CDR3 coding sequence is TGTGCCACCAGTGCCTGGGACAGGGGGGCAGATACGCAGTATTTT.

This clonotype occurred many times. The chain uses TRBV5-1 and TRBJ2-7; a weak D match, TRBD1 (5 bases). CDR1 is SGHRS and CDR2 is YFSETQ in the germline V gene. The CDR3 sequence is 17 residues long. Trimming left V 5 bases short and J 5 bases short, with 26 bases between. CDR3 in amino acids: CASRDDGALKRGHEQYF. DNA for the CDR3: TGCGCCAGCAGGGACGATGGGGCCTTAAAAAGGGGCCACGAGCAGTACTTC. The whole variable domain, remainder taken from reference TRBV5-1 and TRBJ2-7, is KAGVTQTPRYLIKTRGQQVTLSCSPISGHRSVSWYQQTPGQGLQFLFEYFSETQRNKGNFPGRFSGRQFSNSRSEMNVSTLELGDSALYLCASRDDGALKRGHEQYFGPGTRLTVT.

This chain connects TRBV4-2 to TRBJ2-7; perhaps TRBD1 as D (8 bases). The CDR3 has 15 residues. Trimming shortened V by 4 bases and J by 0 bases, and 13 bases separated the two germline ends. The germline gives CDR1 LGHNA, CDR2 YNFKEQ. The CDR3 DNA is TGTGCCAGCAGCCTACAGGGGGGGAGCTCCTACGAGCAGTACTTC. Protein product: CASSLQGGSSYEQYF.

The rearrangement uses TRBV18 and TRBJ2-7; tentative D call: TRBD1 (5 bases). With 8 bases removed from V and 2 bases from J, the gap between germline ends came to 10 bases. The germline V gene has CDR1 KGHSH and CDR2 LQKENI. The length of the CDR3 is 12 residues. CDR3: CASALGAYEQYF. CDR3 bases: TGTGCCAGCGCTTTAGGGGCCTACGAGCAGTACTTC.

The V and J genes are TRBV19 and TRBJ1-5, with no clear D. V lost 6 bases and J 4 bases, leaving 16 bases between the germline ends. The germline V gene has CDR1 LNHDA and CDR2 SQIVND (reference sequence). The CDR3 has 15 residues. The CDR3 spells CASRIAPSVNQPQHF. The CDR3 coding sequence is TGTGCCAGTAGGATCGCCCCTTCCGTAAATCAGCCCCAGCATTTT.

This clonotype was seen a few times. The V call is TRBV12-3 or TRBV12-4, the J call TRBJ2-2, with D perhaps assigned TRBD1 or TRBD2 (5 bases each). This CDR3 is 15 amino acids long. The V and J ends lost 3 bases and 9 bases respectively, with 17 bases between them. DNA for the CDR3: TGTGCCAGCAGTTTCTCCGGGCTTCGGGGACGGGAGCTGTTTTTT. Translation gives CASSFSGLRGRELFF.

The V and J genes are TRBV20-1 and TRBJ2-7, with 14 bases lining up with TRBD2. The CDR3 consists of 16 residues. Germline CDR1 and CDR2: DFQATT and SNEGSKA (reference sequence). J gave up 4 bases and V 6 bases, and 11 bases lay outside the gene matches. The CDR3 spells CSAARGLAGASYEQYF. CDR3 bases: TGCAGTGCCGCCCGGGGACTAGCGGGAGCTTCATACGAGCAGTACTTC.